The source of this TCR beta chain is a study of CD8 T cells in ankylosing spondylitis (dated by TCRdb to about 2017). With regard to the full study: T cell receptor beta repertoires were profiled in healthy donors and ankylosing spondylitis patients so that disease-linked TCR variants could be found. The whole study cohort included 90 to 120 healthy donors and over 20 ankylosing spondylitis patients. Peripheral blood samples were taken, and synovial fluid was additionally collected from ankylosing spondylitis patients. What the authors observed across the whole study: The disease-linked clones showed a CD8+ phenotype and occurred at relatively low frequencies in peripheral blood. According to the report, matched synovial fluid samples from ankylosing spondylitis patients were significantly enriched for the disease-linked clones. Blood from ankylosing spondylitis patients appeared to be characterized by a TCR beta motif made up of fewer than ten highly homologous amino acid variants. Some motif variants had previously been reported in the synovial fluid and blood of reactive arthritis patients, which suggests shared mechanisms of disease initiation.

TCRdb names Illumina HiSeq 2500 as the instrument used. TCR beta libraries were prepared by quantitative 5'-RACE with molecular barcodes. As for how the authors treated the data: To identify disease-linked TCR variants, a new computational method was used, one built on a probabilistic model of VDJ rearrangement. Starting from the raw public reads, TCRdb applied fastp trimming at Q25, assembled clones with MiXCR and retained in-frame beta chains. CDR3 protein duplicates are merged, each entry listing the most common genes and DNA. It is TCRdb's table, rather than the study itself, that gives the V and J calls and clone size. This sample gives some 700,000 distinct CDR3 sequences in total; under 20% of them show up just once. Around a fifth of the sample comes from the top ten. In the case of this clonotype: What antigen it recognizes has not been identified. There are no base qualities to consult, and no much larger clone falls within one base.

The receptor's source is a male donor with ankylosing spondylitis. The specimen was blood, either unsorted or a sorted T cell fraction (not recorded which).

The CDR3 corresponds to CSATGTGGSYTEAFF. The bases read TGCAGTGCAACCGGGACAGGGGGGTCATACACTGAAGCTTTCTTT. The rearrangement combines TRBV20-1 with TRBJ1-1; 11 nucleotides in the junction match TRBD1. Here V drops 6 bases and J drops 3 bases, and the junction holds 9 bases not matched to any gene. Reading the germline V gene (reference sequence) gives CDR1 DFQATT and CDR2 SNEGSKA. The CDR3, from cysteine to phenylalanine, totals 15 residues. The DNA shown is the 45-base CDR3, in frame from base 1.